These T cell receptor beta chains were read from a single sample in a study of blood T cell repertoires in COVID-19. Measured with immunoSEQ multiplex PCR; TCRdb has only the in-frame clones, and not every one. The table has 250,000 to 350,000 clones, around 87% seen once. Sequenced: PBMCs or T cells enriched from blood (not recorded which). The receptors come from a woman aged 25 to 45 who had recovered from COVID-19. Each CDR3 is given with its conserved first and last residue. A D gene is named only where the DNA matches it firmly. Clone size is stated in some rows and not others, as once, few, many or a class when expanded.

abundance	v_gene	d_gene	j_gene	CDR3aa	CDR3nt
once	TRBV11-2	TRBD1	TRBJ1-6	CASSSGTALYNSPLHF	TGTGCCAGCAGCTCCGGGACAGCCCTCTATAATTCACCCCTCCACTTT
-	TRBV7-2	TRBD1	TRBJ1-5	CASSPDRGDQPQHF	TGTGCCAGCAGCCCCGACAGGGGAGATCAGCCCCAGCATTTT
few	TRBV6-5	TRBD1	TRBJ1-4	CAIGDRATNEKLFF	TGTGCCATTGGGGACAGAGCAACTAATGAAAAACTGTTTTTT
-	TRBV3-1/TRBV3-2	TRBD2	TRBJ2-1	CASSHEILAGVTEQFF	TGTGCCAGCAGCCACGAGATTCTGGCGGGGGTGACTGAGCAGTTCTTC
-	TRBV5-6	-	TRBJ1-3	CASAPYGGGNTIYF	TGTGCCAGCGCCCCTTACGGGGGTGGAAACACCATATATTTT
once	TRBV19	TRBD1	TRBJ1-1	CASRVQGANTEAFF	TGTGCCAGTAGAGTACAGGGGGCGAACACTGAAGCTTTCTTT
-	TRBV2	-	TRBJ1-1	CASSNLRTEAFF	TGTGCCAGCAGTAACCTTAGAACTGAAGCTTTCTTT
-	TRBV30	-	TRBJ1-5	CAWSVSGQPQHF	TGTGCCTGGAGTGTTTCGGGTCAGCCCCAGCATTTT
-	TRBV7-9	TRBD2	TRBJ2-7	CASSPSGGIYEQYF	TGTGCCAGCAGCCCTAGCGGGGGTATATACGAGCAGTACTTC
-	TRBV30	TRBD1	TRBJ1-2	CAWISGQGAVGYTF	TGTGCCTGGATCTCGGGACAGGGGGCTGTTGGCTACACCTTC
-	TRBV6-5	-	TRBJ2-7	CASRETSNHYEQYF	TGTGCCAGCAGGGAGACTAGTAACCACTACGAGCAGTACTTC
-	TRBV5-1	-	TRBJ1-6	CASSVQGFNSPLHF	TGCGCCAGCAGCGTACAGGGTTTTAATTCACCCCTCCACTTT
-	TRBV18	-	TRBJ2-3	CASSPPRGAPSTDTQYF	TGTGCCAGCTCACCACCCCGGGGGGCCCCTAGCACAGATACGCAGTATTTT
-	TRBV28	-	TRBJ1-6	CASSLGSSSRPPLHF	TGTGCCAGCAGTTTAGGGAGTAGTTCCAGGCCACCCCTCCACTTT
-	TRBV2	TRBD1	TRBJ1-1	CASSSTGTGETEAFF	TGTGCCAGCAGTTCGACCGGGACAGGGGAGACTGAAGCTTTCTTT
-	TRBV4-3	TRBD1	TRBJ1-2	CASSQLRDRGGYTF	TGCGCCAGCAGCCAGCTCCGGGACAGGGGTGGCTACACCTTC
-	TRBV20-1	-	TRBJ2-7	CSARDRGEQYF	TGCAGTGCTAGAGACAGGGGCGAGCAGTACTTC
-	TRBV6-2/TRBV6-3	TRBD2	TRBJ2-7	CASSPPDGGGSYEQYF	TGTGCCAGCAGTCCGCCGGATGGCGGGGGGTCGTACGAGCAGTACTTC
-	TRBV25-1	-	TRBJ1-3	CASSFSGVSGNTIYF	TGTGCCAGCAGTTTCTCAGGGGTGTCCGGAAACACCATATATTTT
-	TRBV27	-	TRBJ2-1	CASTPLGGENNEQFF	TGTGCCAGCACCCCCCTTGGAGGGGAGAACAATGAGCAGTTCTTC
-	TRBV7-2	TRBD1	TRBJ2-7	CASSLAYITKDRAHEQYF	TGTGCCAGCAGCTTAGCTTACATTACTAAGGACAGGGCACACGAGCAGTACTTC
-	TRBV5-4	TRBD1	TRBJ1-4	CASSSGAGGKEKLFF	TGTGCCAGCAGCTCGGGGGCAGGGGGCAAGGAAAAACTGTTTTTT
-	TRBV5-4	TRBD1	TRBJ2-2	CASSFRTGQGGGELFF	TGTGCCAGCAGCTTTCGAACCGGACAGGGAGGCGGGGAGCTGTTTTTT
-	TRBV9	TRBD2	TRBJ2-7	CASSARDYGYEQYF	TGTGCCAGCAGCGCCCGGGACTATGGGTACGAGCAGTACTTC
-	TRBV10-3	TRBD1	TRBJ1-4	CAISEAGTGGEKLFF	TGTGCCATCAGTGAAGCAGGGACAGGGGGGGAAAAACTGTTTTTT
-	TRBV9	-	TRBJ1-2	CASSGGADGFGYTF	TGTGCCAGCAGCGGTGGGGCAGACGGTTTTGGCTACACCTTC
-	TRBV18	-	TRBJ1-4	CASSPADDEKLFF	TGTGCCAGCTCACCGGCAGATGATGAAAAACTGTTTTTT
-	TRBV2	-	TRBJ1-2	CASSVLEEWTLTGYTF	TGTGCCAGCAGTGTTCTCGAGGAGTGGACTCTAACTGGCTACACCTTC
-	TRBV28	TRBD2	TRBJ2-3	CASSLIGGGAGDTQYF	TGTGCCAGCAGTTTAATAGGCGGGGGGGCCGGTGATACGCAGTATTTT
-	TRBV28	-	TRBJ1-2	CASSFLGQGPLTGYTF	TGTGCCAGCAGTTTCCTTGGGCAGGGTCCATTAACCGGCTACACCTTC
-	TRBV27	-	TRBJ1-5	CASSLSSGGNQPQHF	TGTGCCAGCAGTTTATCCTCAGGGGGCAATCAGCCCCAGCATTTT